This TCR beta chain appears in the sequencing data of a study of blood T cell repertoires in COVID-19 (dated by TCRdb to the early 2020s). Regarding the complete study: The collaborator samples originated in the United States, Italy and Spain and spanned the acute and convalescent phases of COVID-19. The repertoires were released in a freely available public database meant as a resource for research on the immune response to SARS-CoV-2. The material from the prospective study consisted of cDNA or gDNA derived from T cells, B-cell-depleted T cells, or PBMCs. A de-identified subject ID, COVID-19 status, age in years and sex were almost always included in the sample metadata. Subjects who had been exposed to COVID-19, were actively infected with it, or had recovered from it provided the deeply sampled blood TCRbeta repertoires that made up the dataset. Where available, HLA class I and class II types were obtained from metadata supplied by the sample provider rather than from assay-based typing. Samples came from the ongoing ImmuneRACE study (first 160 participants) plus 1,254 subjects from 6 global collaborators.

Collaborating institutions collected whole blood in K2EDTA tubes following their own protocols. For TCRbeta analysis, collaborators shipped samples as frozen whole blood, isolated PBMCs, or DNA extracted from either of those sample types. V and J are trimmed by 4 bases and 3 bases, and the gene matches miss 4 bases of the junction. Inclusive of the bounding cysteine and phenylalanine, the CDR3 is 16 residues long. Left in the record is the CDR3 DNA by itself, 48 bases read in frame from the first base. In the germline V gene, CDR1 corresponds to KGHDR and CDR2 to SFDVKD. Remarks on this clone: The target of this receptor is not known. Base quality data are lacking; no much larger clone is found one base away.

What the study reported, not specific to this receptor: The quantity of clinical and demographic metadata differed by source and by participant and was supplied without curation.

The immunoSEQ Assay, a bias-controlled multiplex PCR, was used to amplify TCRbeta CDR3 regions from genomic DNA. As for the authors' bioinformatics: Within the assay, amplification of reference gene primers was used to estimate how many nucleated cells each sample contained. To quantify the absolute abundance of each unique TCRbeta CDR3 rearrangement, sequence reads were collapsed and filtered. For each sample, productive Simpson clonality was calculated as the square root of Simpson's diversity index over productive rearrangements. Drawn from immuneACCESS, this table holds only the in-frame rearrangements with V and J called that TCRdb kept. Clones are partly lost; checked studies trace under half to an unresolved V gene and leave the rest unexplained. V and J calls and clone size follow that table, whereas D and trimming were derived from the DNA. The sample records about 95,000 clones, about 85% of which are singletons. The ten largest clones take up about 23% of the sample.

Recombination connected TRBV24-1 to TRBJ2-1; 11 central nucleotides agree with TRBD2. This sequence originates from a man of 80 years or more with active or convalescent COVID-19. Sequenced sample: peripheral blood. The sequenced DNA: TGTGCCACCAGTGACCCGGGACTAGCGGACTACAATGAGCAGTTCTTC. Translated, it reads CATSDPGLADYNEQFF.